The table lists the clone carrying this TCR beta chain with a few counts. Its antigen is not identified. These data are taken from a study of T cell repertoires in cytomegalovirus infection. The overall study: CMV infection and matching HLA type were both indicated by public TCR beta signatures.

Trimming took off 8 bases at V and 5 bases at J, with 18 bases between the two ends. The germline V gene has CDR1 SGHVS and CDR2 FNYEAQ. This CDR3 contains 14 residues. TCRdb passed the reads through MiXCR, listing each CDR3 protein once. The sample includes under 150,000 distinct CDR3 sequences, 30% of them seen just once. Notes on the study in general: It was HLA-C-restricted CMV-specific TCR beta clonotypes that dominated the response ex vivo. Accumulated public TCR beta family frequency recognized individuals carrying CMV together with the relevant HLA.

V is TRBV7-6 and J is TRBJ2-5, with D perhaps matching TRBD2 (5 bases). This receptor was taken from a human donor in good health (CMV status not recorded). Some clones in this sample may be carry-over from other donors' samples. The input for sequencing was CD8+ T cells from cultured PBMCs, taken from culture after CMV antigen stimulation. CDR3 loop: CASRSVLAGETQYF. CDR3 coding DNA: TGTGCCAGCCGAAGTGTCCTAGCCGGGGAGACCCAGTACTTC. The full variable domain, completed using reference TRBV7-6 and TRBJ2-5, is GAGVSQSPRYKVTKRGQDVALRCDPISGHVSLYWYRQALGQGPEFLTYFNYEAQQDKSGLPNDRFSAERPEGSISTLTIQRTEQRDSAMYRCASRSVLAGETQYFGPGTRLLVL.